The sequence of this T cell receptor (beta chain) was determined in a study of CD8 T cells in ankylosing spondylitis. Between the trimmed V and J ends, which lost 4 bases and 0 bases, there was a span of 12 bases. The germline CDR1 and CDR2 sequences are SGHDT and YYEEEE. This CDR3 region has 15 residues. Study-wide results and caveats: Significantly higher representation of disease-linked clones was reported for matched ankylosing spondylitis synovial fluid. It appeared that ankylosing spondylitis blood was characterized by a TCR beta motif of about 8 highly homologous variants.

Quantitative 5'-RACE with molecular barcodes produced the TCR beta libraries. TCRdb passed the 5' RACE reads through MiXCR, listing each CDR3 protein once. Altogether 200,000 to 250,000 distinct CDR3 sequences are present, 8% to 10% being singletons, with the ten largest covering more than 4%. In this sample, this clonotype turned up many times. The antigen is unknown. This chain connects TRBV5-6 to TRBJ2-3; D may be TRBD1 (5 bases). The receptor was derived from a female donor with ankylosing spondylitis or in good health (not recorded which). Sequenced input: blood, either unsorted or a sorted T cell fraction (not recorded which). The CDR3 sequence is CASSPLGASTDTQYF. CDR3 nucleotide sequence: TGTGCCAGCAGCCCACTTGGGGCCAGCACAGATACGCAGTATTTT.